Listed here are 29 T cell receptor beta chains from one sample, sequenced in a study of cytomegalovirus exposure and HLA in healthy donors. Produced via immunoSEQ multiplex PCR; TCRdb's table is partial and in-frame only. Among 150,000 or so clones listed, roughly nine tenths were seen once. The sample taken for sequencing was PBMCs. The receptors here all came from a woman aged 18-29 years in good health and CMV-seropositive.

The gene calls are TRBV11-2 and TRBJ2-3, with D possibly matching TRBD2 (5 bases). Germline V gene lookup returns CDR1 SGHAT and CDR2 FQNNGV. The V end was cut by 1 base, the J end by 0 bases, with 8 bases between. CDR3 length: 15 residues. In DNA form, the CDR3 reads TGTGCCAGCAGCTTAGGGCGGGTTAGCACAGATACGCAGTATTTT. Translating it yields CASSLGRVSTDTQYF.

The chain links TRBV27 to TRBJ2-2; D gene uncertain. CDR1 is MNHEY, CDR2 SMNVEV, per germline (reference sequence). V lost 1 base and J 0 bases, leaving 15 bases between the germline ends. The CDR3 spans 18 residues. This CDR3 reads CASSLWPPRSANTGELFF. In DNA, the CDR3 is TGTGCCAGCAGTTTATGGCCACCCAGGTCCGCGAACACCGGGGAGCTGTTTTTT.

The V and J genes are TRBV2 and TRBJ2-1, with a weak D call TRBD2 (5 bases). Germline values: CDR1 SNHLY, CDR2 FYNNEI. The CDR3 has 12 residues. Trimming removed 8 bases from V and 7 bases from J, with 12 bases in between. This chain's CDR3 is CASSPTSNEQFF. The CDR3 bases are TGTGCCAGCTCTCCTACTAGTAATGAGCAGTTCTTC.

V gene TRBV6-1 combines with J gene TRBJ2-7; 9 nucleotides line up with TRBD1. The CDR3 contains 15 residues. Germline loops: CDR1 MNHNS, CDR2 SASEGT. J gave up 0 bases and V 1 base, and 1 base lay outside the gene matches. CDR3 region: CASSEGTGDSYEQYF. DNA for the CDR3: TGTGCCAGCAGTGAAGGGACAGGGGACTCCTACGAGCAGTACTTC.

The gene calls are TRBV25-1 and TRBJ2-5; TRBD1 is a possible D gene (6 bases). There are 18 residues in the CDR3. Germline CDR1 and CDR2: MGHDK and SYGVNS. Trimming shortened V by 2 bases and J by 2 bases, and 21 bases separated the two germline ends. CDR3 residues: CASSELGTNTLGQETQYF. The CDR3 DNA reads TGTGCCAGCAGTGAACTCGGGACAAATACTTTAGGACAAGAGACCCAGTACTTC.

V usage is TRBV18 and J usage is TRBJ1-2; 7 positions agree with TRBD1. V lost 3 bases to trimming and J lost 10 bases; unmatched junction nucleotides: 11. Germline V CDR1 and CDR2: KGHSH, LQKENI. CDR3 length equals 14 residues. The CDR3 sequence: CASSPNRGADVYTF. The CDR3 bases are TGTGCCAGCTCACCTAACAGGGGAGCGGATGTCTACACCTTC.

The V call is TRBV4-1, the J call TRBJ2-7, with D possibly matching TRBD1 (6 bases). The CDR3 runs to 17 residues. The germline gives CDR1 MGHRA, CDR2 YSYEKL. V dropped 1 base and J dropped 2 bases, with 18 bases sitting between them. CDR3 region: CASSQAPRTVDPYEQYF. The CDR3 DNA reads as TGCGCCAGCAGCCAAGCACCACGGACAGTCGACCCCTACGAGCAGTACTTC.

The chain couples TRBV2 to TRBJ2-1; TRBD2 agrees at 8 bases. Germline trimming cut 7 bases from V and 8 bases from J; bases unmatched to any gene: 7. Germline CDR1 is SNHLY and CDR2 is FYNNEI. CDR3 size: 13 residues. This CDR3 is CASTSGRTDEQFF. In DNA form, the CDR3 reads TGTGCCAGCACGAGCGGGAGAACTGATGAGCAGTTCTTC.

This clone was recorded only once. This chain uses TRBV30 with TRBJ1-2, with a possible D match to TRBD1 (6 bases). Trimming cost V 4 bases and J 8 bases, with 17 bases left between them. CDR1 is GTSNPN, CDR2 SVGIG, per germline (reference sequence). There are 13 residues in the CDR3. In nucleotides, the CDR3 is TGTGCCTGGACCCCATGGGACATAGAAGGCTACACCTTC. Encoded protein: CAWTPWDIEGYTF. Using reference TRBV30 and TRBJ1-2 for the parts outside the CDR3, the full variable domain is SQTIHQWPATLVQPVGSPLSLECTVEGTSNPNLYWYRQAAGRGLQLLFYSVGIGQISSEVPQNLSASRPQDRQFILSSKKLLLSDSGFYLCAWTPWDIEGYTFGSGTRLTVV.

The CDR3 loop reads CASSLNTYRDHFYEQYF. CDR3 coding DNA: TGCGCCAGCAGCCTAAATACCTACAGGGACCACTTCTACGAGCAGTACTTC. This chain links TRBV5-1 with TRBJ2-7; maybe TRBD1 (6 bases). The CDR3 spans 17 residues. Germline V CDR1 and CDR2: SGHRS, YFSETQ. Between the trimmed V and J ends, which lost 4 bases and 3 bases, there was a span of 23 bases. Looking up the rest from reference TRBV5-1 and TRBJ2-7 gives the full variable domain: KAGVTQTPRYLIKTRGQQVTLSCSPISGHRSVSWYQQTPGQGLQFLFEYFSETQRNKGNFPGRFSGRQFSNSRSEMNVSTLELGDSALYLCASSLNTYRDHFYEQYFGPGTRLTVT.

The chain couples TRBV30 to TRBJ2-5, with TRBD2 as a possible D gene (6 bases). V lost 0 bases and J lost 5, with 16 bases in between. The CDR3 covers 15 residues. Germline V gives CDR1 GTSNPN, CDR2 SVGIG (reference sequence). CDR3 DNA: TGTGCCTGGAGTGTATACAGCGGTGCGGGGGAGACCCAGTACTTC. Protein product: CAWSVYSGAGETQYF.

V gene TRBV27 combines with J gene TRBJ1-2; 11 nucleotides match TRBD1. Losses at the gene ends were 6 bases for V and 3 bases for J; bases not matched to a gene: 3. The CDR3 has 14 amino acids. CDR1 and CDR2 from the germline V gene are MNHEY and SMNVEV (reference sequence). The CDR3 loop reads CASRGQGEYYGYTF. The CDR3 coding sequence is TGTGCCAGCAGGGGACAGGGGGAATACTATGGCTACACCTTC.

This clone was seen a handful of times. The J gene is TRBJ2-3, the V gene TRBV11-3; D gene ambiguous. This CDR3 is built from 14 residues. The germline V gene encodes CDR1 SGHNT and CDR2 YENEEA. Trimming took off 5 bases at V and 4 bases at J, with 13 bases between the two ends. DNA of the CDR3: TGTGCCAGCAGCCGCAGACTTATCGCAGATACGCAGTATTTT. Amino acid sequence: CASSRRLIADTQYF. Full variable domain (missing parts from reference TRBV11-3 and TRBJ2-3): EAGVVQSPRYKIIEKKQPVAFWCNPISGHNTLYWYLQNLGQGPELLIRYENEEAVDDSQLPKDRFSAERLKGVDSTLKIQPAELGDSAVYLCASSRRLIADTQYFGPGTRLTVL.

The V gene is TRBV19, the J gene TRBJ1-5, with 8 bases aligning to TRBD1. J was trimmed by 6 bases and V by 6 bases; bases with no gene match: 7. Germline-derived CDR1 and CDR2 are LNHDA and SQIVND (reference sequence). The length of the CDR3 is 14 residues. This CDR3 is CASSIQGGGQPQHF. CDR3 DNA: TGTGCCAGTAGCATACAGGGGGGAGGTCAGCCCCAGCATTTT.

The chain uses TRBV5-4 and TRBJ2-5; the match to TRBD2 covers 9 bases. Trimming took 2 bases from V and 4 from J; bases not matched to a gene: 12. The CDR3 contains 17 residues. Germline V gene data show CDR1 as SGHNT and CDR2 as YYREEE (reference sequence). The CDR3 region is CASSFGGGGRAPETQYF. In DNA, the CDR3 is TGTGCCAGCAGCTTCGGCGGAGGCGGGAGGGCCCCAGAGACCCAGTACTTC.

The chain carries TRBV6-1 and TRBJ1-3, with unresolved D. V lost 3 bases and J lost 4, with 13 bases in between. The germline CDR1 and CDR2 sequences are MNHNS and SASEGT. There are 15 residues in the CDR3. The chain's CDR3 is CASSENSLNGNTIYF. The DNA of the CDR3 is TGTGCCAGCAGTGAGAACAGCTTAAACGGAAACACCATATATTTT.

The chain employs TRBV9 and TRBJ2-1; D unclear. The CDR3 loop spans 15 amino acids. The V end was cut by 0 bases, the J end by 0 bases, with 7 bases between. Looked up from germline, CDR1 is SGDLS and CDR2 is YYNGEE. The CDR3 nucleotides are TGTGCCAGCAGCGTAGGCCGGAGCTCCTACAATGAGCAGTTCTTC. Its protein product is CASSVGRSSYNEQFF.

The CDR3 nucleotides are TGTGCCAGCAGCCCACATGGGGGGAATGGCTACACCTTC. Amino acids: CASSPHGGNGYTF. This chain uses TRBV9 with TRBJ1-2; D perhaps matches TRBD1 (5 bases). The CDR3 loop spans 13 amino acids. V shed 4 bases and J shed 6 bases, with 13 bases lying between them. The germline V gene has CDR1 SGDLS and CDR2 YYNGEE.

The chain carries TRBV7-2 and TRBJ2-5; 13 bases fit TRBD2. The germline gives CDR1 SGHTA, CDR2 FQGNSA. This CDR3 is 15 amino acids long. With 5 bases clipped from V and 9 bases from J, the junction kept 9 bases outside the gene matches. The CDR3 nucleotides read TGTGCCAGCAGCCCGGGACTAGCGGGAAGAGGGGCCCAGTACTTC. The encoded protein is CASSPGLAGRGAQYF.

The chain is built from TRBV4-3 and TRBJ2-7; TRBD1 is a possible D gene (6 bases). This CDR3 region has 14 residues. The germline V gene has CDR1 LGHNA and CDR2 YSLEER. V was trimmed by 4 bases and J by 4 bases, leaving 14 bases between them. CDR3 nucleotides: TGCGCCAGCAGCCGATCAGAACAGGGATACGAGCAGTACTTC. Translation: CASSRSEQGYEQYF.

This clone was observed a single time. This sample also contains other DNA sequences that code for the same CDR3. The chain combines TRBV30 with TRBJ1-1; TRBD1 might be the D (5 bases). Trimming removed 2 bases at V and 2 bases at J, with 9 bases between. This CDR3 has 13 residues. Per the germline V gene, CDR1 is GTSNPN and CDR2 is SVGIG (reference sequence). CDR3: CAWSPDRNTEAFF. CDR3 bases: TGTGCCTGGAGTCCAGACAGAAACACTGAAGCTTTCTTT.

The chain has TRBV29-1 and TRBJ1-2; 7 bases match TRBD1. Germline V gives CDR1 SQVTM, CDR2 ANQGSEA. The CDR3 totals 13 residues. Unmatched junction bases numbered 8, after V lost 6 bases and J lost 4 bases. The CDR3 reads CSVIQGPSYGYTF. CDR3 nucleotide sequence: TGCAGCGTAATACAGGGGCCCTCCTATGGCTACACCTTC. The complete variable domain, with remaining parts taken from reference TRBV29-1 and TRBJ1-2, reads SAVISQKPSRDICQRGTSLTIQCQVDSQVTMMFWYRQQPGQSLTLIATANQGSEATYESGFVIDKFPISRPNLTFSTLTVSNMSPEDSSIYLCSVIQGPSYGYTFGSGTRLTVV.

The CDR3 bases are TGTGCCAGCAGCCGCTTGACAGGCGGTAATGAAAAACTGTTTTTT. Translation gives CASSRLTGGNEKLFF. The chain employs TRBV6-5 and TRBJ1-4, with D possibly TRBD1 on 6 matching bases. Germline values: CDR1 MNHEY, CDR2 SVGAGI. Trimming cost V 6 bases and J 4 bases, with 15 bases left between them. This CDR3 spans 15 amino acids.

The CDR3 loop reads CASSAGGRAQRGEETQYF. CDR3 DNA sequence: TGTGCCAGCTCCGCCGGGGGGAGGGCCCAACGGGGGGAAGAGACCCAGTACTTC. The chain has TRBV18 and TRBJ2-5; 7 bases fit TRBD2. The V gene end was trimmed by 6 bases and the J gene end by 3 bases; junction bases not matched to a gene: 19. Per the germline V gene, CDR1 is KGHSH and CDR2 is LQKENI. The CDR3 consists of 18 residues.

V gene TRBV28 combines with J gene TRBJ2-1; perhaps TRBD1 as D (6 bases). There are 15 residues in the CDR3. Germline CDR1 and CDR2: MDHEN and SYDVKM. Trimming removed 5 bases from V and 0 bases from J, with 11 bases in between. The CDR3 nucleotides read TGTGCCAGCAGTCAATTACAGGGCTCCTACAATGAGCAGTTCTTC. It is translated as CASSQLQGSYNEQFF.

The chain combines TRBV5-1 with TRBJ2-5, with a tentative D call TRBD2 (6 bases). CDR3 size: 13 residues. CDR1 is SGHRS and CDR2 is YFSETQ in the germline V gene. Trimming left V 4 bases short and J 7 bases short, with 14 bases between. The CDR3 nucleotides are TGCGCCAGCAGCCCCGGGGAAGCGGGGACCCAGTACTTC. Translating it yields CASSPGEAGTQYF.

This clone has only one observation. The chain is built from TRBV29-1 and TRBJ2-2; 8 positions match TRBD2. The CDR3 runs to 15 residues. CDR1 is SQVTM and CDR2 is ANQGSEA in the germline V gene. V dropped 3 bases and J dropped 1; count of bases not matched to a gene: 4. This chain's CDR3 is CSVELTSENTGELFF. CDR3 nucleotide sequence: TGCAGCGTTGAGCTGACTAGCGAGAACACCGGGGAGCTGTTTTTT.

This rearrangement joins TRBV4-2 to TRBJ2-5; the match to TRBD2 covers 9 bases. This CDR3 is built from 16 residues. V gave up 2 bases and J gave up 5 bases; unmatched junction bases: 9. Germline V gives CDR1 LGHNA, CDR2 YNFKEQ. CDR3 DNA sequence: TGTGCCAGCAGCCAACCGACGCCTAGCGGGAAGGAGACCCAGTACTTC. As protein: CASSQPTPSGKETQYF.

This chain links TRBV5-1 with TRBJ2-7, with TRBD1 as a possible D gene (6 bases). This CDR3 is 14 amino acids long. Per the germline V gene, CDR1 is SGHRS and CDR2 is YFSETQ. V was clipped by 7 bases and J by 2 bases, with 16 bases between them. The CDR3 DNA follows: TGCGCCAGCCGACAGGCCCTAAGAGCCTACGAGCAGTACTTC. Protein sequence: CASRQALRAYEQYF.